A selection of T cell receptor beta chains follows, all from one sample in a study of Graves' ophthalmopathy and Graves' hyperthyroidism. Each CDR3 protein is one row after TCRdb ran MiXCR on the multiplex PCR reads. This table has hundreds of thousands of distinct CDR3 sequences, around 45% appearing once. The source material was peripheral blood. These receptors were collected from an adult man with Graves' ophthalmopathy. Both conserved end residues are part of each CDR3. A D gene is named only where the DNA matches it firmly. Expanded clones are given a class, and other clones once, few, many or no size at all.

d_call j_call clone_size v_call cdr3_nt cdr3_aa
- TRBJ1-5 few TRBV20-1 TGCAGTGCTAGATCTGGGGACGGCAGGAGGCAGCCCCAGCATTTT CSARSGDGRRQPQHF
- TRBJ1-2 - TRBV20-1 TGCAGTGCTAGTCCACAGGGTTCTCCTAACTATGGCTACACCTTC CSASPQGSPNYGYTF
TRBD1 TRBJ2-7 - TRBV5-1 TGCGCCAGCAGCTTGGCCTTTGGACAGGGGTCCTACGAGCAGTACTTC CASSLAFGQGSYEQYF
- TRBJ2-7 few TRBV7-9 TGTGCCAGCAGCTGGCGGAACTCCTACGAGCAGTACTTC CASSWRNSYEQYF
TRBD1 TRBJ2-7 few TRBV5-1 TGCGCCAGCAGCTCCCTGGGACAGGGGGACTCCTACGAGCAGTACTTC CASSSLGQGDSYEQYF
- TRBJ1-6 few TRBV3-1 TGTGCCAGCAGCCAGGACACCTTTGGGTCACCCCTCCACTTT CASSQDTFGSPLHF
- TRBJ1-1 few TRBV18 TGTGCCAGCTCCCCAGATAGGGCTGAAGCTTTCTTT CASSPDRAEAFF
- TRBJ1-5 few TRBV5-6 TGTGCCAGCAGCACCGGGAGGAGCAATCAGCCCCAGCATTTT CASSTGRSNQPQHF
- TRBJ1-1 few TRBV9 TGTGCCAGCAGCGTAGGAAGCGGGGTAAACACTGAAGCTTTCTTT CASSVGSGVNTEAFF
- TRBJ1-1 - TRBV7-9 TGTGCCAGCGGCCCGAGCCAGGCCGGGGGGGCTTTCTTT CASGPSQAGGAFF
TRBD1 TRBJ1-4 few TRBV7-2 TGTGCCAGCAGCCCAGGCCCCAGGGGGGCAACTAATGAAAAACTGTTTTTT CASSPGPRGATNEKLFF
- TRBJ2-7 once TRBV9 TGTGCCAGCAGCGTATCTGAGGGCTCCTACGAGCAGTACTTC CASSVSEGSYEQYF
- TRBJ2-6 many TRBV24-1 TGTGCCACCAGTGATCCGGGACACTCTGGGGCCAACGTCCTGACTTTC CATSDPGHSGANVLTF
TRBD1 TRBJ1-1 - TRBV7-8 TGTGCCAGCAGCCCGAGGCGGCAGGGGGCGACTGAAGCTTTCTTT CASSPRRQGATEAFF
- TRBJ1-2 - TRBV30 TGTGCCTGGAGTGTACTCGGGTCCACTGGTGGCTACACCTTC CAWSVLGSTGGYTF
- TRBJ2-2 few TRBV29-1 TGCAGCGTTGAGCTCCCGGGACAATGGAACACCGGGGAGCTGTTTTTT CSVELPGQWNTGELFF
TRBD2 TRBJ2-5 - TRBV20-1 TGCAGTGCTAGTAGCGGGGGGGGGGTAGAGACCCAGTACTTC CSASSGGGVETQYF
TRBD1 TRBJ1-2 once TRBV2 TGTGCCAGCAGCACCGCCGGGACAGGGGGCTTATCCTTC CASSTAGTGGLSF
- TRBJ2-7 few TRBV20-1 TGCAGTGCTAGAGACGGCTACGAGCAGTACTTC CSARDGYEQYF
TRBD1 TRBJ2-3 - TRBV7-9 TGTGCCAGCAGTGACCCCGGGACAGGGGGCACAGATACGCAGTATTTT CASSDPGTGGTDTQYF
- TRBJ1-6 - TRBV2 TGTGCCAGCAGGCGTACAGGGAATTCACCCCTCCACTTT CASRRTGNSPLHF
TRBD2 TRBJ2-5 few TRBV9 TGTGCCAGCAACCTAGCGGGGGGGCCTCAGTACTTC CASNLAGGPQYF
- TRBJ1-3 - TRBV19 TGTGCCAGTAAGAGAGGTGACGGCTCTGGAAACACCATATATTTT CASKRGDGSGNTIYF
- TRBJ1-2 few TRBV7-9 TGTGCCAGCAGCCCTCTCGGGAGGGCTGGGGGCTACACCTTC CASSPLGRAGGYTF
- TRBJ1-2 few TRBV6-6 TGTGCCAGCAGTTACCACGGCCCCGCAGCAGGAGGCTACACCTTC CASSYHGPAAGGYTF
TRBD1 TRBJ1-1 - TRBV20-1 TGCAGTGCTGCCCCTAGGACAGGGGGCTTGACTGAAGCTTTCTTT CSAAPRTGGLTEAFF